Listed here is a single T cell receptor beta chain. Its antigen is still unknown. Qualities for individual bases were not recorded, and no much larger clone is one base off. In total, 600 or so healthy bone marrow donors made up the cohort. At the time of sampling, every cohort member was nominally healthy, though immune exposures that went unrecorded were likely present. The donor tested CMV seronegative, placing the donor among the approximately 360 seronegative members of the cohort. A peripheral blood sample was provided by each donor, and peripheral blood mononuclear cells were used for TCR beta sequencing. The Qiagen DNeasy Blood Extraction Kit was used to extract genomic DNA from the blood cell samples. Receptors were amplified or captured by the immunoSEQ multiplex PCR assay. A mixture of 60 forward primers for TCR Vbeta segments and 13 reverse primers for TCR Jbeta segments was used in the multiplex PCR. A multiplex PCR assay on genomic DNA amplified the CDR3 region of rearranged TCR beta genes. The amplified TCR beta libraries were sequenced on the Illumina HiSeq System as 87-base-pair reads. Per the original workflow: Across the 500 to 700 repertoires, a later analysis counted around 80 million unique TCR beta chains, around 11 million of which were shared by at least two donors. A nearest-neighbor algorithm error-corrected the raw reads and collapsed the reads into unique sequences, merging closely related sequences to remove PCR and sequencing errors. To assign V, D and J gene segments, CDR3 sequences were aligned to IMGT reference sequences. Each retained sequence needed at least a six-nucleotide match to both a V gene segment and a J gene segment. A rearrangement was called productive if the CDR3 had no stop codons and remained in frame with V and J, and every other rearrangement was called non-productive. Following IMGT convention, CDR3 was defined as the stretch from the second conserved V-encoded cysteine up to the conserved J-encoded phenylalanine. The earlier analysis of about 640 of the donors excluded any sequence lacking an unambiguous match to a single V gene segment. An earlier analysis of 450 to 650 of the donors called V segments functional above 56.7% productive rearrangements and segregating when the between-donor standard deviation exceeded 5%. A statistical classification framework was developed to diagnose cytomegalovirus status using the catalog of TCR beta chain sequences. In a later analysis, TCR nucleotide sequences were compared against IMGT/GENE-DB human TR gene sequences so that V and J genes could be assigned. A later analysis assigned CDR3 sequences and most-parsimonious VDJ recombination scenarios with the TCRdist pipeline. In a later analysis, each TCR beta chain was defined by its CDR3 amino acid sequence together with its V-gene family, and reads without a unique V-gene family were excluded. To address suspected cross-contamination and a sequencing artifact, a later analysis removed roughly 640 highly shared, low-generation-probability nucleotide sequences. A later analysis calculated a clonal expansion index for each public chain from normalized within-repertoire ranks of inferred template counts. A later analysis computed generation probabilities with a VDJ recombination model fitted to out-of-frame rearrangements, and checked the results against IGoR. Hypergeometric tests were used in a later analysis to score TCR-TCR, TCR-HLA and TCR-CMV co-occurrence, with a repertoire-size bias correction applied to the TCR pairs. To estimate false discovery rates, a later analysis permuted the HLA or CMV assignments 20 times. In a later analysis, co-occurring TCRs were grouped using DBSCAN, and TCRdist sequence similarity was added for clustering within HLA-allele-positive subsets. Repertoires with fewer than 30,000 or more than 120,000 public chains were left out of co-occurrence clustering, as were several repertoires with anomalous nucleotide sharing. Entries here come from immuneACCESS through TCRdb and include only in-frame sequences with V and J called. Some clones fail to appear in such tables; in the studies checked, an unresolved V gene covers under half of the shortfall, and the cause of the remainder is unknown. The V and J calls and clone size were taken over from that table, and D and trimming were inferred from the DNA. This sample holds some 96,000 clones; 55% to 75% were observed only once. The top ten constitute approximately 3% of the sample.

The record originates from a study of cytomegalovirus exposure and HLA in healthy donors listed by TCRdb under 2017. In the study overall: In an earlier analysis of 587 of the donors, 276 Gb of sequence data and roughly 100 million unique TCR beta sequences from roughly 200 million T cells were reported. About 300 gigabases of sequencing data and around 85 million unique TCR sequences made up an early release that covered over 550 HLA-typed donors. Of the approximately 400 genotyped donors, approximately 83% fell in the genetic ancestry cluster associated with self-reported Caucasian donors. The study aimed to test whether signatures of past pathogen exposure could be identified by cataloging public T cell receptors. Using immunosequencing, the study profiled T cell repertoires from 500 to 800 subjects and related those repertoires to cytomegalovirus serostatus. In addition to the first cohort of hundreds of subjects, a separate validation cohort of 120 different subjects was used. To predict cytomegalovirus infection status, the study brought together high-throughput TCR immunosequencing, statistical association of individual TCRs with disease status, and machine learning. In a later analysis, previously published TCR beta repertoires from more than 500 donors were re-analyzed and high-resolution HLA genotyping was added so that TCR occurrence patterns could be studied. Rather than using new phenotypic data, the later analysis identified candidate immune exposures from TCR beta sequences and from how often those sequences occurred across donors. An earlier analysis of 587 of the donors used high-throughput TCR beta sequencing to judge whether each TCR beta V gene segment behaved as functional or pseudogenic. Donor age, sex, ethnicity and CMV serostatus were compiled alongside the repertoire data. A later genetic analysis took genome-wide SNP genotypes for about 55% of the roughly 670 donors and used that subset as a discovery cohort. Every discovery cohort repertoire had been produced on one sequencing platform. Both class I and class II loci were covered by HLA typing, at four-digit resolution. The number of typed donors differed by locus: about 629-630 for A, B, C, DRB1 and DQB1; 500 to 550 for DQA1; around 580 for DPA1; and around 450 for DPB1. Roughly 5 DR-DQ haplotypes were handled as single units for association and clustering, since linkage in the cohort was strong. Across approximately 420 genotyped donors of the cohort, an average of approximately 200,000 unique TCR beta nucleotide sequences per donor were sequenced, and approximately 17% of those sequences were non-productive. What the work shows at the level of the full study, not this receptor alone: Because counts were too low, roughly 18 rarely observed V segments, including chromosome 9 orphons, were left out of the earlier analysis of about 620 of the donors. In a later analysis, 15,000 to 20,000 TCR beta sequences were associated with specific HLA alleles at a false discovery rate of 0.05. Roughly uniform sequencing depth across donors was assumed in presence/absence analyses, although this assumption may not hold. While some public TCRs were present in many individuals, most TCR sequences turned up only very rarely across donors. A further reported finding was that TCR beta sequences accurately predicted the HLA-A and HLA-B alleles for most subjects in the first cohort. It was suggested by the authors that the approach could potentially be generalized to other disease states and immunological phenotypes. Some IMGT-functional V segments, including TRBV6-2 and TRBV6-3, could not be told apart with the 87-base-pair reads, so those segments were excluded. In an earlier analysis of approximately 590 of the donors, most TCR beta V segments appeared in productive rearrangements about 87% or about 30% of the time, broadly matching IMGT annotations. Compared with equally common non-associated chains, HLA-associated TCR beta chains in a later analysis were more clonally expanded and had lower generation probabilities. A cluster of highly shared sequence variants was judged likely to represent a technical artifact of the sequencing pipeline. The only immune exposure information available for the cohort was CMV serostatus. A later analysis found that TCR association rates varied across HLA loci, with DRB1 alleles showing the most associated TCRs and HLA-C alleles the fewest. HLA typing was unavailable for some donors at each locus, so association tests used only the typed subset. According to a later analysis, most CMV-associated TCR beta chains appeared to be HLA-restricted, and the HLA associations seemed to be driven largely by CMV exposure. In vitro tests confirmed that a few of the cytomegalovirus-associated TCR beta chains recognize cytomegalovirus antigens. The study listed around 160 TCR beta chains as associated with cytomegalovirus. Linkage disequilibrium might explain the correlated functional status among segregating V segments, but an unknown experimental factor could not be ruled out. When HLA alleles, especially DR and DQ, strongly co-occurred, attributing TCR associations to individual alleles was difficult. A later analysis reported that several top co-occurrence clusters appeared linked to parvovirus B19, influenza, CMV and Epstein-Barr virus. The classifier was reported to diagnose cytomegalovirus status with high specificity and sensitivity in both the original cohort and the validation cohort. In this cohort, only TCR beta chains were sequenced, and detectable features were limited by the absence of alpha or paired-chain data. In a later genetic analysis, a missense DCLRE1C variant was associated with V-gene and J-gene trimming of TCR beta chains, and the association was replicated in an independent cohort. A later genetic analysis reported fewer N-insertions in productive TCRs among donors in an Asian-associated ancestry cluster than the roughly 640-donor mean.

The CDR3 measures 14 amino acids from cysteine to phenylalanine. Left in the record is the CDR3 DNA by itself, 42 bases read in frame from the first base. The germline V gene (reference sequence) specifies MNHEY as CDR1 and SMNVEV as CDR2. Sequencing was performed on PBMCs. The sequence links TRBV27 to TRBJ2-5, and the D gene may be TRBD1, 5 bases matching. The J call may be wrong; the DNA end is better matched by TRBJ2-7. The clonotype was recovered from a man aged 55 to 70 in good health and CMV-seronegative. The CDR3: CASSLNGQGNEQYF. Read as DNA, the sequence is TGTGCCAGCAGTTTAAACGGGCAGGGAAACGAGCAGTACTTC.